This TCR beta chain was sequenced for a study of blood T cell repertoires in COVID-19 (dated by TCRdb to about 2020). For context, the study as a whole: Samples covering the acute and convalescent phases of COVID-19 were provided by collaborators in the United States, Italy and Spain. The prospective study material was composed of cDNA or gDNA derived from T cells, B-cell-depleted T cells, or PBMCs. Subjects who had been exposed to COVID-19, were actively infected with it, or had recovered from it provided the deeply sampled blood TCRbeta repertoires that made up the dataset. A freely available public database, intended as a resource for researchers studying the immune response to SARS-CoV-2, is where the repertoires were released. The samples were drawn from the first 160 participants of the ongoing ImmuneRACE study and from more than 1,000 subjects provided by 6 global collaborators. Nearly every sample came with metadata listing a de-identified subject ID, COVID-19 status, age in years and sex. HLA class I and class II types, where available, came from metadata supplied by the sample provider rather than from assay-based typing.

Comments on this clone: The antigen it recognizes is unknown. No base quality information exists; no much larger clone differs at one position.

TCRbeta CDR3 regions were amplified from genomic DNA using the immunoSEQ Assay, a bias-controlled multiplex PCR. In the source study's methods: Within the assay, amplification of reference gene primers was used to estimate how many nucleated cells each sample contained. To quantify the absolute abundance of each unique TCRbeta CDR3 rearrangement, sequence reads were collapsed and filtered. For each sample, productive Simpson clonality was calculated as the square root of Simpson's diversity index over productive rearrangements. TCRdb took this table from immuneACCESS and kept in-frame rearrangements with V and J called. Such tables lack part of the clones; where checked against another copy, unresolved V genes explain under half of the gap, and the rest is unexplained. D and trimming were read from the DNA, whereas the V and J calls and clone size are those reported in that table. This sample holds 250,000 or so clones; about four fifths were observed only once. Around 3.7% of the sample rests with the top ten.

The cysteine opens and the phenylalanine closes a CDR3 of 16 amino acids. The read is trimmed to its CDR3 DNA, 48 bases read in frame from base 1. V and J are trimmed by 4 bases and 4 bases, and the gene matches miss 11 bases of the junction. The germline V gene supplies CDR1 SGHRS and CDR2 YFSETQ. In the prospective study, participants were roughly 18 to 95 years old, resided in 20 to 30 geographic areas of the United States, and were enrolled through a virtual design. In the prospective study, cohorts were assigned on the basis of participant-reported clinical history obtained from a screening survey and a study questionnaire. For ImmuneRACE Cohort 3, a participant was defined as recovered based on two consecutive negative NP/OP PCR tests, clearance by a healthcare professional, or resolution of symptoms. In the prospective study, mobile phlebotomists collected whole blood, serum and a nasopharyngeal or oropharyngeal swab from each participant. Additional blood draws and questionnaires over an approximately two-month period could optionally be provided by prospective study participants. Before DNA extraction, blood samples from the prospective study were shipped at room temperature or frozen.

The full study reports these points: The quantity of clinical and demographic metadata differed by source and by participant and was supplied without curation.

The clonotype originates from a man aged 50 to 60 who had recovered from COVID-19. Sequenced sample: PBMCs or T cells enriched from blood (not recorded which). The chain couples TRBV5-1 to TRBJ2-1, with TRBD1 identical over 7 junction bases. The CDR3 region has the sequence CASSQIRGRGYNEQFF. The DNA sequence is given as TGCGCCAGCAGCCAAATAAGGGGGCGCGGGTACAATGAGCAGTTCTTC.